These 13 T cell receptor beta chains originate from one sample sequenced in a study of blood T cell repertoires in COVID-19. TCRdb keeps only in-frame clones here, not all; method: immunoSEQ multiplex PCR. The profile shows about 170,000 clones, about nine tenths of them singletons. The sample comprised peripheral blood. The source is a man between 65 and 79 years old with acute or convalescent COVID-19.

In its sample, this clone was seen once. CDR3 DNA: TGTGCCAGCATAAAACGCCGACAGGGCAACTATGGCTACACCTTC. Protein sequence: CASIKRRQGNYGYTF. This chain links TRBV6-5 with TRBJ1-2, with 7 bases lining up with TRBD1. Trimming took 7 bases from V and 2 from J; bases not matched to a gene: 10. CDR3 length equals 15 residues. Germline-derived CDR1 and CDR2 are MNHEY and SVGAGI.

The chain employs TRBV28 and TRBJ1-5; unclear D gene. The V gene lost 5 bases and the J gene lost 5 bases, with 10 bases spanning the gap. From germline, CDR1 is MDHEN and CDR2 SYDVKM. The CDR3 is 13 amino acids. CDR3 bases: TGTGCCAGCAGTCGGAGTAATTATCAGCCCCAGCATTTT. Its protein product is CASSRSNYQPQHF.

A single count supports this clone. The V call is TRBV28, the J call TRBJ2-7; TRBD1 is a possible D gene (6 bases). V was clipped by 9 bases and J by 0 bases, with 9 bases between them. This CDR3 has 12 amino acids. From germline, CDR1 is MDHEN and CDR2 SYDVKM. The CDR3 protein is CASEDSSYEQYF. The CDR3 region has the DNA TGTGCCAGTGAGGACAGCTCCTACGAGCAGTACTTC.

J is TRBJ2-7 and V is TRBV28; maybe TRBD1 (6 bases). V dropped 6 bases and J dropped 6 bases, with 12 bases sitting between them. CDR1 is MDHEN and CDR2 is SYDVKM in the germline V gene. This CDR3 region has 12 residues. The CDR3 DNA is TGTGCCAGCAGGCTACAGGGCCTCGAGCAGTACTTC. Amino acids: CASRLQGLEQYF.

The CDR3 DNA reads TGTGCCAGCAGCGGACAGGGTATGGACACTGAAGCTTTCTTT. Protein sequence: CASSGQGMDTEAFF. This chain joins TRBV9 and TRBJ1-1, with 7 bases that match TRBD1. V dropped 3 bases and J dropped 3; count of bases not matched to a gene: 5. CDR3 length equals 14 residues. Per germline, CDR1 SGDLS and CDR2 YYNGEE.

The V call is TRBV6-1, the J call TRBJ1-2; D is perhaps TRBD1 (5 bases). The CDR3 is 16 amino acids. Germline CDR1 is MNHNS and CDR2 is SASEGT. With 4 bases removed from V and 7 bases from J, the gap between germline ends came to 22 bases. The CDR3 region has the DNA TGTGCCAGCAGTGGGGGGAGGACCCCCAGTCTGGCTGGCTACACCTTC. Translation: CASSGGRTPSLAGYTF.

V gene TRBV7-2 combines with J gene TRBJ2-6; D call uncertain. V shed 4 bases and J shed 3 bases, with 7 bases lying between them. This CDR3 is built from 14 residues. Germline CDR1 reads SGHTA; CDR2 reads FQGNSA. The CDR3 bases are TGTGCCAGCAGCTCTATGAGTGGGGCCAACGTCCTGACTTTC. It is translated as CASSSMSGANVLTF.

The V and J genes are TRBV19 and TRBJ2-2, with a possible D match to TRBD1 (5 bases). The V gene lost 5 bases and the J gene lost 0 bases, with 10 bases spanning the gap. CDR3 size: 15 residues. Germline V lookup: CDR1 LNHDA, CDR2 SQIVND (reference sequence). The CDR3 DNA sequence: TGTGCCAGTAGTCGACAGTACTCGAACACCGGGGAGCTGTTTTTT. It specifies CASSRQYSNTGELFF.

There are a few counts of this clone. The chain joins TRBV6-6 to TRBJ2-7; 11 nucleotides agree with TRBD2. The trim removed 5 bases at V and 0 bases at J, leaving 9 bases unmatched. The germline V gene encodes CDR1 MNHNY and CDR2 SVGAGI (reference sequence). This CDR3 region has 17 residues. The CDR3 DNA reads as TGTGCCAGCAGTCTCCGGGCTAGCGGGGGGAGCTCCTACGAGCAGTACTTC. This codes for CASSLRASGGSSYEQYF.

This chain connects TRBV29-1 to TRBJ1-4; 8 nucleotides match TRBD1. This CDR3 has 13 amino acids. Per germline, CDR1 SQVTM and CDR2 ANQGSEA. V lost 6 bases and J lost 1; bases outside the gene matches: 1. The CDR3 bases are TGCAGCGTAGACAGGGGAACTAATGAAAAACTGTTTTTT. Its protein product is CSVDRGTNEKLFF.

The chain has TRBV7-9 and TRBJ2-1, with TRBD1 identical over 11 bases. The CDR3 runs 17 residues. Germline trimming cut 5 bases from V and 8 bases from J; bases unmatched to any gene: 14. Germline V gives CDR1 SEHNR, CDR2 FQNEAQ (reference sequence). CDR3 protein: CASSPTSGTGGVDEQFF. The DNA of the CDR3 is TGTGCCAGCAGCCCTACGTCCGGGACAGGGGGTGTGGATGAGCAGTTCTTC.

CDR3: CASRKLAGGVEQYF. The CDR3 coding sequence is TGTGCCAGCAGAAAACTAGCGGGAGGAGTGGAGCAGTACTTC. This chain joins TRBV2 and TRBJ2-7, with 12 bases lining up with TRBD2. Per germline, CDR1 SNHLY and CDR2 FYNNEI. The CDR3 has 14 amino acids. V trimming: 6 bases; J trimming: 7 bases; junction bases outside the gene matches: 7.

V gene TRBV9 combines with J gene TRBJ1-4, with 7 bases fitting TRBD1. The CDR3 has 14 amino acids. Germline V CDR1 and CDR2: SGDLS, YYNGEE. V lost 4 bases and J lost 5; bases outside the gene matches: 5. CDR3 coding DNA: TGTGCCAGCAGCTTCCGGGACAGAAATGAAAAACTGTTTTTT. It is translated as CASSFRDRNEKLFF.